Each of the 27 T cell receptor beta chains below was sequenced from the same sample in a study of blood T cell repertoires in COVID-19. Assay: immunoSEQ multiplex PCR; the TCRdb copy retains only in-frame clones and omits some. This sample has over 80,000 clones, with roughly 78% found just once. Sequencing input: peripheral blood. Every receptor here comes from an elderly woman with active or convalescent COVID-19.

For this clone: Distinct nucleotide sequences in the sample also encode this CDR3. V usage is TRBV2 and J usage is TRBJ2-2; D is uncertain. Trimming stripped 4 bases from V and 4 bases from J, with 7 bases between. Looked up from germline, CDR1 is SNHLY and CDR2 is FYNNEI. The CDR3 contains 13 residues. The CDR3 loop is CASSGSSTGELFF. The CDR3 coding sequence is TGTGCCAGCAGTGGTAGTAGCACCGGGGAGCTGTTTTTT.

The chain combines TRBV7-3 with TRBJ2-1; the D gene is possibly TRBD1 (6 bases). CDR1 is SGHTA and CDR2 is FQGTGA in the germline V gene. There are 15 residues in the CDR3. Trimming removed 5 bases at V and 2 bases at J, with 13 bases between. In nucleotides, the CDR3 is TGTGCCAGCAGCCCACAGGGTCTCGCCTACAATGAGCAGTTCTTC. Encoded protein: CASSPQGLAYNEQFF.

This clone appeared once. The chain couples TRBV18 to TRBJ2-5; 11 nucleotides line up with TRBD2. The CDR3 loop spans 15 amino acids. Unmatched junction bases numbered 3, after V lost 2 bases and J lost 4 bases. Germline assignment: CDR1 KGHSH and CDR2 LQKENI. Here the CDR3 reads CASSPELAGVETQYF. The CDR3 DNA sequence: TGTGCCAGCTCACCAGAACTAGCGGGAGTAGAGACCCAGTACTTC.

The CDR3 loop is CSVDRGGETQYF. The DNA of the CDR3 is TGCAGCGTGGACAGGGGCGGAGAGACCCAGTACTTC. The chain is built from TRBV29-1 and TRBJ2-5; 9 bases align to TRBD1. CDR1 is SQVTM and CDR2 is ANQGSEA in the germline V gene. This CDR3 has 12 residues. V shed 6 bases, J shed 4 bases, and the junction held 3 bases outside the gene matches. The full variable domain, rest sourced from reference TRBV29-1 and TRBJ2-5, is SAVISQKPSRDICQRGTSLTIQCQVDSQVTMMFWYRQQPGQSLTLIATANQGSEATYESGFVIDKFPISRPNLTFSTLTVSNMSPEDSSIYLCSVDRGGETQYFGPGTRLLVL.

V usage is TRBV7-2 and J usage is TRBJ2-7; D may be TRBD2 (6 bases). Germline CDR1 reads SGHTA; CDR2 reads FQGNSA. V was shortened by 4 bases and J by 3 bases, with 19 bases between the two germline ends. The CDR3 runs 16 residues. CDR3 residues: CASSSPKGAGSYEQYF. The DNA for the CDR3 is TGTGCCAGCAGCTCCCCGAAGGGTGCGGGGAGCTACGAGCAGTACTTC.

The table lists this clone with a count of one. One end of the junction varies from germline; a read error may be responsible. This chain uses TRBV5-1 with TRBJ1-6; D gene unclear. This CDR3 region has 13 residues. From germline, CDR1 is SGHRS and CDR2 YFSETQ. The CDR3 sequence: CASSPTGNSPLHF. For the CDR3, the DNA is TGTGCCAGCAGCCCAACGGGTAATTCACCCCTCCACTTT.

V gene TRBV14 combines with J gene TRBJ2-7; TRBD2 matches at 7 bases. CDR3 length: 17 amino acids. Germline CDR1 reads SGHDN; CDR2 reads FVKESK. V dropped 1 base and J dropped 2; count of bases not matched to a gene: 11. The CDR3 loop reads CASSQGSGPLTPYEQYF. The DNA for the CDR3 is TGTGCCAGCAGCCAAGGTAGCGGGCCCCTCACCCCCTACGAGCAGTACTTC.

This chain joins TRBV30 and TRBJ2-5, with D hard to call. From germline, CDR1 is GTSNPN and CDR2 SVGIG (reference sequence). This CDR3 comprises 11 residues. V dropped 1 base and J dropped 9 bases, with 9 bases sitting between them. The CDR3 reads CAWSGPRAQYF. DNA for the CDR3: TGTGCCTGGAGTGGCCCGAGAGCCCAGTACTTC.

This clone was detected only a few times. The chain carries TRBV12-3 or TRBV12-4 and TRBJ1-2; possibly TRBD1 for D (6 bases). Trimming took off 6 bases at V and 8 bases at J, with 10 bases between the two ends. The CDR3 consists of 11 residues. The CDR3 is CASRTDRGYTF. The CDR3 region has the DNA TGTGCCAGCAGAACCGACAGGGGCTACACCTTC.

J is TRBJ2-3 and V is TRBV5-1; D might be TRBD1 (6 bases). Trimming stripped 0 bases from V and 3 bases from J, with 14 bases between. This CDR3 comprises 16 residues. CDR1 and CDR2 (germline): SGHRS, YFSETQ. Written as DNA, the CDR3 is TGCGCCAGCAGCTTGGTGGCGACAGGAGAGACAGATACGCAGTATTTT. Protein product: CASSLVATGETDTQYF.

This sequence joins TRBV5-6 and TRBJ2-5; no clear D gene. V was cut by 2 bases and J by 5 bases, with 4 bases left in between. This CDR3 contains 11 residues. Looked up from germline, CDR1 is SGHDT and CDR2 is YYEEEE. The CDR3 DNA reads TGTGCCAGCAGCTTTTCGGAGACCCAGTACTTC. Amino acid sequence: CASSFSETQYF.

The gene calls are TRBV19 and TRBJ1-1, with D tentatively TRBD1 (6 bases). Germline CDR1 LNHDA, CDR2 SQIVND (reference sequence). Trimming took 2 bases from V and 11 from J, leaving 18 bases between them. The CDR3 is 14 amino acids. CDR3 in amino acids: CASSIWGGAVWAFF. The CDR3, as DNA: TGTGCCAGTAGTATATGGGGGGGCGCCGTTTGGGCTTTCTTT. Full variable domain (missing parts from reference TRBV19 and TRBJ1-1): DGGITQSPKYLFRKEGQNVTLSCEQNLNHDAMYWYRQDPGQGLRLIYYSQIVNDFQKGDIAEGYSVSREKKESFPLTVTSAQKNPTAFYLCASSIWGGAVWAFFGQGTRLTVV.

The chain links TRBV7-6 to TRBJ2-7; 11 bases align to TRBD2. After removal of 1 base from V and 3 bases from J, the junction contained 8 bases not matched to a gene. The CDR3 runs 17 residues. Germline V lookup: CDR1 SGHVS, CDR2 FNYEAQ. The CDR3 DNA reads as TGTGCCAGCAGCTTAGGTCTAGCGGGAGGCAAGGACTACGAGCAGTACTTC. Its protein product is CASSLGLAGGKDYEQYF.

This clone was seen just once. The genes are TRBV6-5 and TRBJ2-7; D is unclear. Deletions cut 0 bases from V and 7 bases from J, with 19 bases between. This CDR3 is 16 amino acids long. CDR1 and CDR2 from the germline V gene are MNHEY and SVGAGI. The DNA of the CDR3 is TGTGCCAGCAGTTACTCCGCCGGGTTCCCCTACGCAGAGCAGTACTTC. Its translation: CASSYSAGFPYAEQYF.

This rearrangement joins TRBV27 to TRBJ1-6, with 7 nucleotides matching TRBD1. Germline trimming cut 4 bases from V and 7 bases from J; bases unmatched to any gene: 13. The germline V gene has CDR1 MNHEY and CDR2 SMNVEV (reference sequence). The CDR3 runs 17 residues. The CDR3 DNA reads as TGTGCCAGCAGTTCACGCAAGACAGGGTTAGCCAATTCACCCCTCCACTTT. Its translation is CASSSRKTGLANSPLHF.

Of note for this clone: Relative to the germline gene, one junction end is altered; a read error may explain this. This chain uses TRBV5-1 with TRBJ1-2; 7 bases are a match to TRBD1. The germline CDR1 and CDR2 sequences are SGHRS and YFSETQ. The length of the CDR3 is 15 residues. The CDR3 DNA reads as TGTGCCAGCAGCTTTTGGGACAGCGCAAACTATGGCTACACCTTC. The encoded protein is CASSFWDSANYGYTF.

The V call is TRBV6-6, the J call TRBJ2-7; 12 bases are a match to TRBD2. The germline CDR1 and CDR2 sequences are MNHNY and SVGAGI (reference sequence). The CDR3 has 15 amino acids. V shed 6 bases and J 5 bases; nucleotides not matched to a gene: 8. CDR3 sequence (DNA): TGTGCCAGCAGCCCTCTAGCGGGAGGGGATCACGAGCAGTACTTC. It encodes CASSPLAGGDHEQYF.

This clone appeared a few times. The chain links TRBV12-2 to TRBJ2-7; the table's D call, TRBD2, was not checked against the DNA. TRBV12-2 is tagged as a pseudogene. This CDR3 comprises 16 residues. In nucleotides, the CDR3 is TGTGCAAGTCGCCCCGGAGGTGGGACTCTCCAATGGCGCTGGTACTTC. The encoded protein is CASRPGGGTLQWRWYF.

The chain links TRBV2 to TRBJ2-2; 14 bases align to TRBD2. Germline V lookup: CDR1 SNHLY, CDR2 FYNNEI. There are 15 residues in the CDR3. V was pared by 5 bases and J by 7 bases, with 3 bases of the junction left unmatched. DNA of the CDR3: TGTGCCAGCAGTCCCGGACTAGCGGGAGGCGGGGAGCTGTTTTTT. Translating gives CASSPGLAGGGELFF.

The chain combines TRBV5-4 with TRBJ2-1, with a possible D match to TRBD1 (5 bases). CDR1 and CDR2 (germline): SGHNT, YYREEE (reference sequence). This CDR3 contains 15 residues. The germline V and J ends were trimmed by 0 bases and 4 bases, with 11 bases remaining between them. The CDR3 here is CASSLGGKGYNEQFF. The CDR3 DNA reads as TGTGCCAGCAGCTTGGGGGGCAAGGGGTACAATGAGCAGTTCTTC.

This clone was detected a few times. The chain employs TRBV9 and TRBJ2-7; D uncertain. The CDR3 is 13 residues long. From germline, CDR1 is SGDLS and CDR2 YYNGEE. V lost 4 bases, J lost 6 bases, and 14 bases lay in between. CDR3 nucleotide sequence: TGTGCCAGCAGCCCTCCCGATCACTTCGAGCAGTACTTC. This translates into CASSPPDHFEQYF.

V gene TRBV5-1 combines with J gene TRBJ2-1, with 9 nucleotides matching TRBD1. Germline V gene data show CDR1 as SGHRS and CDR2 as YFSETQ. The V and J ends lost 2 bases and 3 bases, in that order; junction bases with no gene match: 3. The CDR3 runs 15 residues. The CDR3, as DNA: TGCGCCAGCAGCTTTACAGGGGGCAACTACAATGAGCAGTTCTTC. Amino acids: CASSFTGGNYNEQFF.

Of note for this clone: A junction boundary mismatches the germline segment, possibly from a read error. This chain joins TRBV6-6 and TRBJ1-1, with TRBD1 matching 7 bases. There are 16 residues in the CDR3. From germline, CDR1 is MNHNY and CDR2 SVGAGI (reference sequence). In DNA, the CDR3 is TGTGCCAGCAGGTACTCGCCCGACAGGGTGAACACTGAAGCTTTCTTT. Its protein product is CASRYSPDRVNTEAFF.

The chain is built from TRBV6-5 and TRBJ2-5; TRBD1 matches at 10 bases. The V gene end was trimmed by 6 bases and the J gene end by 5 bases; junction bases not matched to a gene: 0. The germline V gene has CDR1 MNHEY and CDR2 SVGAGI. There are 12 residues in the CDR3. CDR3 in DNA: TGTGCCAGCAGGGGACAGGGGGAGACCCAGTACTTC. It codes for CASRGQGETQYF.

CDR3 protein: CASSSGRGGWTDTQYF. The CDR3 region has the DNA TGTGCCAGCAGCTCGGGGCGGGGTGGTTGGACAGATACGCAGTATTTT. The chain couples TRBV7-7 to TRBJ2-3, with a tentative D call TRBD2 (6 bases). Trimming took off 4 bases at V and 3 bases at J, with 17 bases between the two ends. The CDR3 length is 16 residues. In germline, CDR1 is SSHAT, CDR2 FNYEAQ (reference sequence).

This clone was counted once. The chain couples TRBV28 to TRBJ2-4; 7 bases are shared with TRBD2. The CDR3 spans 15 residues. Unmatched junction bases numbered 13, after V lost 8 bases and J lost 6 bases. Germline V gene sequence: CDR1 MDHEN, CDR2 SYDVKM. The CDR3 DNA reads as TGTGCCAGCCGTACGGGGGGTGGTGTAGGAAACATTCAGTACTTC. The encoded protein is CASRTGGGVGNIQYF.

This chain uses TRBV9 with TRBJ2-3; 12 bases line up with TRBD2. V was pared by 0 bases and J by 2 bases, with 10 bases of the junction left unmatched. Germline-derived CDR1 and CDR2 are SGDLS and YYNGEE. This CDR3 spans 19 amino acids. CDR3 amino acids: CASSVGPLLAGGPTDTQYF. For the CDR3, the DNA is TGTGCCAGCAGCGTAGGCCCCCTACTAGCGGGAGGCCCCACAGATACGCAGTATTTT.